Described below is a single T cell receptor (beta chain) sequence and its context. Its antigen is undetermined. CDR1 and CDR2 from the germline V gene are SNHLY and FYNNEI. The CDR3 is 14 amino acids. The V end was cut by 8 bases, the J end by 2 bases, with 13 bases between. The primer mix had 60 Vbeta and 13 Jbeta primers. Clones were read by immunoSEQ multiplex PCR, and TCRdb kept only the in-frame ones, dropping some. The sample lists 130,000 or so clones, 78% seen once, with 1.3% to 1.5% in the top ten. This sample was taken from a study of cytomegalovirus exposure and HLA in healthy donors. Study-wide results and limits: Specificity for CMV antigens was confirmed in vitro for three of the CMV-associated chains. Later analysis reportedly placed an Asian-associated ancestry cluster below the roughly 690-donor mean in N-insertions. In a later analysis, V- and J-gene trimming of beta chains associated with a DCLRE1C missense variant, replicated independently.

The sequencing sample was made of PBMCs. The origin of this receptor is a female donor in good health and CMV-seronegative. The chain joins TRBV2 to TRBJ1-5; D not certain. CDR3 nucleotide sequence: TGTGCCAGCGAGGAGGGAGGTGGCAATCAGCCCCAGCATTTT. Residues: CASEEGGGNQPQHF.